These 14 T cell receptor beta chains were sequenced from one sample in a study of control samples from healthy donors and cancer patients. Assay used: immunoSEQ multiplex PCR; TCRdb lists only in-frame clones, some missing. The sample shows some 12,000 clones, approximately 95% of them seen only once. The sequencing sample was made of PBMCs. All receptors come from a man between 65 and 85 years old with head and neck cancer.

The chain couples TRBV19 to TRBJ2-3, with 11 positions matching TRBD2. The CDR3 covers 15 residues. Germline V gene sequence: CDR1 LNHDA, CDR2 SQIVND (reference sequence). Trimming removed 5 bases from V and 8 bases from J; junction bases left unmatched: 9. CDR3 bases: TGTGCCAGTAGTCCCGGGGGACTAGCGGCTCGTACGCAGTATTTT. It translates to CASSPGGLAARTQYF.

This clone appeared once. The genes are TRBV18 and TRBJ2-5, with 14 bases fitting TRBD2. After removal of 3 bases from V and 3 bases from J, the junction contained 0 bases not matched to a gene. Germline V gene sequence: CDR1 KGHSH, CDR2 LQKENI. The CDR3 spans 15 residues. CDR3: CASSPGLAGEETQYF. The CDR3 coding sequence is TGTGCCAGCTCACCGGGACTAGCGGGAGAAGAGACCCAGTACTTC.

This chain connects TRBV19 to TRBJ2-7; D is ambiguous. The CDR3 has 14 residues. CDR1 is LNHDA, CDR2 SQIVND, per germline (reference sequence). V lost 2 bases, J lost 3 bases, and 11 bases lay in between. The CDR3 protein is CASSIRATSYEQYF. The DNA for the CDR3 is TGTGCCAGTAGTATAAGGGCGACAAGCTACGAGCAGTACTTC. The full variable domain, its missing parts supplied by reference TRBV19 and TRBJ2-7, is DGGITQSPKYLFRKEGQNVTLSCEQNLNHDAMYWYRQDPGQGLRLIYYSQIVNDFQKGDIAEGYSVSREKKESFPLTVTSAQKNPTAFYLCASSIRATSYEQYFGPGTRLTVT.

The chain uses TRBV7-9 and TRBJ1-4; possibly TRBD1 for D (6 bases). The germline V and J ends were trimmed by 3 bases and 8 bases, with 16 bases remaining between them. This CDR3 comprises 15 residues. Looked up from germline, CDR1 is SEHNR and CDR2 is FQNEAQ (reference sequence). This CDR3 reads CASSLGGGREEKLFF. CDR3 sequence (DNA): TGTGCCAGCAGCTTGGGAGGGGGTCGGGAGGAAAAACTGTTTTTT.

This CDR3 is CATSPTDNEQFF. The CDR3 nucleotides read TGCGCCACCTCTCCGACAGATAATGAGCAGTTCTTC. The gene calls are TRBV10-2 and TRBJ2-1, with D perhaps matching TRBD1 (5 bases). CDR1 and CDR2 (germline): WSHSY, SAAADI. The CDR3 is 12 residues long. The V and J ends lost 10 bases and 7 bases respectively, with 14 bases between them.

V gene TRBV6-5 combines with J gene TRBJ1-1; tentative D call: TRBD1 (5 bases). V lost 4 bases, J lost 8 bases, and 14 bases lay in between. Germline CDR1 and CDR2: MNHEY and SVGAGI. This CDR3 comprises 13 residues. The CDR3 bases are TGTGCCAGCAGTTTACTGGGTGGGGGGGAAGCTTTCTTT. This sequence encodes CASSLLGGGEAFF.

In DNA, the CDR3 is TGTGCCAGCAGTTGGACAGGGGGGACTGAAGCTTTCTTT. Protein sequence: CASSWTGGTEAFF. The V call is TRBV6-5, the J call TRBJ1-1; 10 positions agree with TRBD1. The CDR3 length is 13 residues. The trim removed 4 bases at V and 5 bases at J, leaving 1 base unmatched. Germline loops: CDR1 MNHEY, CDR2 SVGAGI.

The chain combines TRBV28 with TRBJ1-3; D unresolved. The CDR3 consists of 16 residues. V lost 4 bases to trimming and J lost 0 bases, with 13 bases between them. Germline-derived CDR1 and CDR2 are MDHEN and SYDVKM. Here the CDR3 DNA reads TGTGCCAGCAGTTCGCAAATGAGAGGCTCTGGAAACACCATATATTTT. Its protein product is CASSSQMRGSGNTIYF.

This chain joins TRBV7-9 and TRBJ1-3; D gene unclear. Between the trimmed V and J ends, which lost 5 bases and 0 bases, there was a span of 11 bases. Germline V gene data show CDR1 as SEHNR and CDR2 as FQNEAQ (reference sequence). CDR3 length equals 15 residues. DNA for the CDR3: TGTGCCAGCAGCGAAGGACTTACCTCTGGAAACACCATATATTTT. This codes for CASSEGLTSGNTIYF.

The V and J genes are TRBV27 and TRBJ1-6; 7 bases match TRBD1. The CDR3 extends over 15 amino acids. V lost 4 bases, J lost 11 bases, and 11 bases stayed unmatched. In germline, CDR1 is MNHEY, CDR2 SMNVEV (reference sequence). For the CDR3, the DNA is TGTGCCAGCAGTTCGATAGACAGGGCCGCGGCACCCCTCCACTTT. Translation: CASSSIDRAAAPLHF.

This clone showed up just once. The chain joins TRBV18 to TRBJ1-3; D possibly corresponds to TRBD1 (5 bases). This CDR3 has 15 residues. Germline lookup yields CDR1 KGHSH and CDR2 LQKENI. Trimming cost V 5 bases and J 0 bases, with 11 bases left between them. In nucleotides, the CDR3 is TGTGCCAGCTCATCTATACAGGACTCTGGAAACACCATATATTTT. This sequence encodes CASSSIQDSGNTIYF.

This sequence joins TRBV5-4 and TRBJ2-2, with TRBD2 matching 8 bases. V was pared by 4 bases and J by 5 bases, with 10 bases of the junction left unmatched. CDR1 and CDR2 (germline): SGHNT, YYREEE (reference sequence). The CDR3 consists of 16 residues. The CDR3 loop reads CASSRLGGGLTGELFF. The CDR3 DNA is TGTGCCAGCAGCCGGCTCGGCGGGGGGTTGACCGGGGAGCTGTTTTTT.

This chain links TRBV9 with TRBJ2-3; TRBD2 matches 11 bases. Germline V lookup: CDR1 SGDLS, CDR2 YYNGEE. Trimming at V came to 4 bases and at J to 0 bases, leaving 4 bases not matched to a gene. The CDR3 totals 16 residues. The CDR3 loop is CASSLRLAGSTDTQYF. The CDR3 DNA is TGTGCCAGCAGCCTTCGACTAGCGGGGAGCACAGATACGCAGTATTTT.

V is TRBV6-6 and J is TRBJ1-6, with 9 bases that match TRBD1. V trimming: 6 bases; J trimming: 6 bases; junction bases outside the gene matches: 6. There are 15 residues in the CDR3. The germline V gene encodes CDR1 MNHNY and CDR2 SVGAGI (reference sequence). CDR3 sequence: CASSSRGQGNSPLHF. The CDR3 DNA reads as TGTGCCAGCAGCTCCCGGGGACAGGGTAATTCACCCCTCCACTTT.